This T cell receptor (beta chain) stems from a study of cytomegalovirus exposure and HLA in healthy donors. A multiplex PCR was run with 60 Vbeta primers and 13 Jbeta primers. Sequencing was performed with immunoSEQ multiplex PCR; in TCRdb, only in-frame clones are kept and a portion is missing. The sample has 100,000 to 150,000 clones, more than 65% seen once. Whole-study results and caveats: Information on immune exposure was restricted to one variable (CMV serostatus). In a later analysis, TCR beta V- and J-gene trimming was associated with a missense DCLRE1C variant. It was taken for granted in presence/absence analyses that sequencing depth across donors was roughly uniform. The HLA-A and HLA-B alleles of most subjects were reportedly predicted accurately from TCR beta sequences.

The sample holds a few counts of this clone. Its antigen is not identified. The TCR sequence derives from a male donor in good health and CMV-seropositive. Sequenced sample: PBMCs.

The CDR3, as DNA: TGTGCCAGCAGTTCCTCCCCTAGTTCACCCCTCCACTTT. It encodes CASSSSPSSPLHF. This chain joins TRBV28 and TRBJ1-6, with no clear D. The CDR3 sequence is 13 residues long. Germline CDR1 and CDR2: MDHEN and SYDVKM. Trimming removed 4 bases at V and 9 bases at J, with 10 bases between.